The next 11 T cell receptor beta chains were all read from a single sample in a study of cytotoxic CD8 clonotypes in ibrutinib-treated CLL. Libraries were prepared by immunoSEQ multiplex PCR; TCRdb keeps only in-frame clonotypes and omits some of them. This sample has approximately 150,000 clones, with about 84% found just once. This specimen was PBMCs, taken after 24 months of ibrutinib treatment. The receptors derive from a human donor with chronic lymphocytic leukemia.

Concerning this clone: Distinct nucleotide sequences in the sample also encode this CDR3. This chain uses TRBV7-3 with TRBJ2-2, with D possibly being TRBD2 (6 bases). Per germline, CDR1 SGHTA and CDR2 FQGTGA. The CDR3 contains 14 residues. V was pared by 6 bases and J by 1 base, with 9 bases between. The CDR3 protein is CASSFSGNTGELFF. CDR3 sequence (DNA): TGTGCCAGCAGTTTTAGCGGGAACACCGGGGAGCTGTTTTTT.

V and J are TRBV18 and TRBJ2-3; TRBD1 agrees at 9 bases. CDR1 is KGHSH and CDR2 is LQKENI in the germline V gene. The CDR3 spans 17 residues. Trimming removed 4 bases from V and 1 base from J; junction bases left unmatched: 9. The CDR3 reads CASSQMPGTGRTDTQYF. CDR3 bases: TGTGCCAGCTCACAAATGCCCGGGACAGGGCGCACAGATACGCAGTATTTT.

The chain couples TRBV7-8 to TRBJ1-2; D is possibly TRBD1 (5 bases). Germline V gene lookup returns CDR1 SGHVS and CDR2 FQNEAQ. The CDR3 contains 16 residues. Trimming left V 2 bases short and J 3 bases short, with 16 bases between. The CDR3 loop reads CASSLRFQGFDYGYTF. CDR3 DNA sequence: TGTGCCAGCAGCTTACGATTCCAGGGATTTGACTATGGCTACACCTTC.

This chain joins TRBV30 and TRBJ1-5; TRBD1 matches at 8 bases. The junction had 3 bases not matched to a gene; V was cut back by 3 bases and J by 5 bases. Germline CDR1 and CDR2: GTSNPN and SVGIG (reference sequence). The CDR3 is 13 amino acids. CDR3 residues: CAWSRQGYQPQHF. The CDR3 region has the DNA TGTGCCTGGAGCAGACAGGGGTATCAGCCCCAGCATTTT.

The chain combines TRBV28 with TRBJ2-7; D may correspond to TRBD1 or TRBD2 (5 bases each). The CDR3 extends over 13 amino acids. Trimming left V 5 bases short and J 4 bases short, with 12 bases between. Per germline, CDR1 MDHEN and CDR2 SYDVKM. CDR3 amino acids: CASSGGPLYEQYF. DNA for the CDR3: TGTGCCAGCAGTGGGGGACCGTTATACGAGCAGTACTTC.

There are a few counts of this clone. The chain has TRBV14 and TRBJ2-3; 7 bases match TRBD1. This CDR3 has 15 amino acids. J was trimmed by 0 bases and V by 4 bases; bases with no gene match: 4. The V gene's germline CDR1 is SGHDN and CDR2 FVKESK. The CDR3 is CASSLEDRSTDTQYF. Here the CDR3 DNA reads TGTGCCAGCAGCCTAGAGGACAGGAGCACAGATACGCAGTATTTT.

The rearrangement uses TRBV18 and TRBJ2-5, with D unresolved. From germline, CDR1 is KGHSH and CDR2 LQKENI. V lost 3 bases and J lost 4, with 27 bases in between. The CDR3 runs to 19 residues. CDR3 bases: TGTGCCAGCTCACCGCAGTCCACCATGACCCCGCGGTCCCGAGAGACCCAGTACTTC. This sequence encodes CASSPQSTMTPRSRETQYF.

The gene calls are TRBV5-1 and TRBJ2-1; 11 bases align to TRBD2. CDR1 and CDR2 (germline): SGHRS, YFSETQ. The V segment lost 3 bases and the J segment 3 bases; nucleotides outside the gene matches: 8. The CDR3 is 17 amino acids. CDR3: CASSSTSGSNVYNEQFF. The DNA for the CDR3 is TGCGCCAGCAGCTCTACTAGCGGGAGTAACGTCTACAATGAGCAGTTCTTC.

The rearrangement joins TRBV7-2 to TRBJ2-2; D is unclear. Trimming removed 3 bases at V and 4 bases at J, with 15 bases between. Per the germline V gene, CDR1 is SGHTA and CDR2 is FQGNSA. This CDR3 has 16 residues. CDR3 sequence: CASSFETAVITGELFF. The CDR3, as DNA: TGTGCCAGCAGCTTCGAAACGGCGGTTATCACCGGGGAGCTGTTTTTT.

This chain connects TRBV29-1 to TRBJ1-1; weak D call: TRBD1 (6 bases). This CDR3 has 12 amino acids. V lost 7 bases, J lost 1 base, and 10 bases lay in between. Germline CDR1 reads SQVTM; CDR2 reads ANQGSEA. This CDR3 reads CSGGAENTEAFF. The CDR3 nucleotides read TGCAGCGGGGGGGCGGAGAACACTGAAGCTTTCTTT.

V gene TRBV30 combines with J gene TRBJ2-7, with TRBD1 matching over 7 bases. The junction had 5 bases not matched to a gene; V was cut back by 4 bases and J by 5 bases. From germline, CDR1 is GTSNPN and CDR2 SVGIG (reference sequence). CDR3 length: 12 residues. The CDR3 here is CAWIGGLHEQYF. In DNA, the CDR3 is TGTGCCTGGATAGGGGGCCTACACGAGCAGTACTTC.